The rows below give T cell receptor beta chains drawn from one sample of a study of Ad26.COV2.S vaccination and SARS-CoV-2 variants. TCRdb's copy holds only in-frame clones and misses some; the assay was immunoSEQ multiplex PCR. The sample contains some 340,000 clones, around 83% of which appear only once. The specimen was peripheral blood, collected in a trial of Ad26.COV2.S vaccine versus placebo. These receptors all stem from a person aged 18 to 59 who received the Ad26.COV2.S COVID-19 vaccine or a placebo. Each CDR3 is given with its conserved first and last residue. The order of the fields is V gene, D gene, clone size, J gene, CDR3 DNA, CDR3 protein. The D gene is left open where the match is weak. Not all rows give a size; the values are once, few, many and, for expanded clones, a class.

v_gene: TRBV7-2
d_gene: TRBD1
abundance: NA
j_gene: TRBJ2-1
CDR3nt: TGTGCCAGCAGCTTAGACAGGGGTAATGAGCAGTTCTTC
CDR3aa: CASSLDRGNEQFF

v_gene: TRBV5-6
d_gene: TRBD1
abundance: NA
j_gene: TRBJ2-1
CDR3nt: TGTGCCAGCAGCTGGACAGGGGGCCCGCTCAATGAGCAGTTCTTC
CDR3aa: CASSWTGGPLNEQFF

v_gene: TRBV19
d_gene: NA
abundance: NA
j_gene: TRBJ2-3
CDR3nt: TGTGCCAGTAGTACCCAGGGGTGGGGCACAGATACGCAGTATTTT
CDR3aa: CASSTQGWGTDTQYF

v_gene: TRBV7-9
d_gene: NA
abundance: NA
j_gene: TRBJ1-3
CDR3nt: TGTGCCAGCAGCCCCGGTGGAAACACCATATATTTT
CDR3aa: CASSPGGNTIYF

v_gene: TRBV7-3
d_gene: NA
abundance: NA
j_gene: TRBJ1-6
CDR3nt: TGTGCCAGCAGCCTCGGGACGACGTGGGCACCCCTCCACTTT
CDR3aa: CASSLGTTWAPLHF

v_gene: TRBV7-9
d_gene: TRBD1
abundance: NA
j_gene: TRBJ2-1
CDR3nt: TGTGCCAGCAGCTTACGTCGGGACAGAGGATACAATGAGCAGTTCTTC
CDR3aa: CASSLRRDRGYNEQFF

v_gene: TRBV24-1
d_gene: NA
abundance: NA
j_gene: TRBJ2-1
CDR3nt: TGTGCCACCAGTGATCCGGGACCCCCCAATGAGCAGTTCTTC
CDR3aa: CATSDPGPPNEQFF

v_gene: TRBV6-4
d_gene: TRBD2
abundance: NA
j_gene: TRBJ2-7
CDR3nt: TGTGCCAGCAGTGTAGCGGGGTCCGGGCCCTACGAGCAGTACTTC
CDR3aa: CASSVAGSGPYEQYF

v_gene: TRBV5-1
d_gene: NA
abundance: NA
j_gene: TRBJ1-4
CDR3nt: TGCGCCAGCAGCTTGGACAGGGTGGGAAAACTGTTTTTT
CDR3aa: CASSLDRVGKLFF

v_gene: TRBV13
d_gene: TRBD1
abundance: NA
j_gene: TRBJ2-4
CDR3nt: TGTGCCAGCAGCTCCGCAGGGACAGTAGCCAAAAACATTCAGTACTTC
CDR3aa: CASSSAGTVAKNIQYF

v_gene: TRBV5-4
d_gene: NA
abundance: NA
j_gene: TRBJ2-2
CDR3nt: TGTGCCAGCAGCTTCGGGACCCCGAACACCGGGGAGCTGTTTTTT
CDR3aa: CASSFGTPNTGELFF

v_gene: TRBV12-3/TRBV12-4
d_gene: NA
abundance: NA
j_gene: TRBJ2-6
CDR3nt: TGTGCCAGCAGTTTAAGTGGGGCCAACGTCCTGACTTTC
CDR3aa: CASSLSGANVLTF

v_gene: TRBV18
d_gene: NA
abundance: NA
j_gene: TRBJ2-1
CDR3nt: TGTGCCAGCTCACCACAGACAAGCAGCAATGAGCAGTTCTTC
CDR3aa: CASSPQTSSNEQFF

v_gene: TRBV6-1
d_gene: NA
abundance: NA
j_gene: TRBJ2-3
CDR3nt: TGTGCCAGCAGTGAAAGTAGGGCGGATACGCAGTATTTT
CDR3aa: CASSESRADTQYF

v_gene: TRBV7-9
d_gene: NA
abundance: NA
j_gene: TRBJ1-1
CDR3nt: TGTGCCAGCAGCTTCGCGGGCTGGTCTGAAGCTTTCTTT
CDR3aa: CASSFAGWSEAFF

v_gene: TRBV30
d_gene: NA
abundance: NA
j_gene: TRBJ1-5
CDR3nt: TGTGCCTGGAGTGGGGGATTAGACGGTCAGCCCCAGCATTTT
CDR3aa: CAWSGGLDGQPQHF

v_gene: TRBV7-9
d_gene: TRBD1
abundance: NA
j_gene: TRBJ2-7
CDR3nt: TGTGCCAGCAGCGGGACAGGGGGTTACTACGAGCAGTACTTC
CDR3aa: CASSGTGGYYEQYF

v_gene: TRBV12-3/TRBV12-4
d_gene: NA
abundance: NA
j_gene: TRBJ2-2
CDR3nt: TGTGCCAGCAGGCCTAGAAGATCCGGGGAGCTGTTTTTT
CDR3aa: CASRPRRSGELFF

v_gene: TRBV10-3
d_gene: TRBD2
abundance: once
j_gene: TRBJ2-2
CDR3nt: TGTGCCATCAGTGAAATACGACTAGCGGGGGCCGAGATAACCGGGGAGCTGTTTTTT
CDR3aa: CAISEIRLAGAEITGELFF

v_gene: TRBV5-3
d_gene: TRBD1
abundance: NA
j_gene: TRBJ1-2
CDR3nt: TGTGCCAGAAGCAAAGACAGGGTCGGGATCTATGGCTACACCTTC
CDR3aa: CARSKDRVGIYGYTF

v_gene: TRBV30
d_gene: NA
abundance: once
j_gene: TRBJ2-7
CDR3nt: TGTGCCTCCGTACCCAGACGGGGTAGCTCCTACGAGCAGTACTTC
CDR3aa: CASVPRRGSSYEQYF

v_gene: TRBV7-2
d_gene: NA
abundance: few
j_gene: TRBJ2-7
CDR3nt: TGTGCCAGCAGCTTAGTGGTCAGCTCCTACGAGCAGTACTTC
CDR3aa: CASSLVVSSYEQYF

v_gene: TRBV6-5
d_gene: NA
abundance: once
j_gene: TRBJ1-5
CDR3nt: TGTGCCAGCATCTGGGGACCCAATCAGCCCCAGCATTTT
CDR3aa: CASIWGPNQPQHF

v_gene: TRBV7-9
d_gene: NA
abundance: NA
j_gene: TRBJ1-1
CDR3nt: TGTGCCAGCAGCCTAAGAGGGGTTGGAGGGACTGAAGCTTTCTTT
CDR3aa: CASSLRGVGGTEAFF

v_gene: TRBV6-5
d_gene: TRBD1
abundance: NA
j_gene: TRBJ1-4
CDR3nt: TGTGCCAGCAGGAGGACAGGGGTTGGTGAAAAACTGTTTTTT
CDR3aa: CASRRTGVGEKLFF

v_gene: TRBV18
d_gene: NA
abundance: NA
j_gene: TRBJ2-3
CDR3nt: TGTGCCAGCTCACCAGGGGGGTTCGAATCCCTGTTCACAGATACGCAGTATTTT
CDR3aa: CASSPGGFESLFTDTQYF

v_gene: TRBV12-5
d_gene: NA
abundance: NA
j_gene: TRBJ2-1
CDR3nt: TGTGCTAGTGGTTTAACTAGGGGAAGTAAGTTCTTC
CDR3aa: CASGLTRGSKFF

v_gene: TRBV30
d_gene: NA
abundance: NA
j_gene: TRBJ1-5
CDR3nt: TGTGCCTGCACCCCCGGAAACTTCAATCAGCCCCAGCATTTT
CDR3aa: CACTPGNFNQPQHF

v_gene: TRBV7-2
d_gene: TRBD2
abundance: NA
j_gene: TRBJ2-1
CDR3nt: TGTGCCAGCAGCGAGGTAGCGGGGCGCTCCTACAATGAGCAGTTCTTC
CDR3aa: CASSEVAGRSYNEQFF

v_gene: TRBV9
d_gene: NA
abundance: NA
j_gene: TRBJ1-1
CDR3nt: TGTGCCAGCAGCGTACGACAGGCTGCGAACACTGAAGCTTTCTTT
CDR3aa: CASSVRQAANTEAFF

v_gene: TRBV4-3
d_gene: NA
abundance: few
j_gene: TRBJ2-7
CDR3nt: TGCGCCAGCAGCCAAGAAATGCGGGGCGAGTATTACGAGCAGTACTTC
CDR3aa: CASSQEMRGEYYEQYF

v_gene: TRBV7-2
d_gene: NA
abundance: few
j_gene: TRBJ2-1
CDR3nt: TGTGCCAGCAGCTTAGAACAGGGACGGAGCAATGAGCAGTTCTTC
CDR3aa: CASSLEQGRSNEQFF

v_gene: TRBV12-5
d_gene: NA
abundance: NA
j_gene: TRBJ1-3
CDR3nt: TGTGCTAGTGGTTTAGCCCGACAGGCCTTTAGGGCCAGTGGAAACACCATATATTTT
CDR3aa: CASGLARQAFRASGNTIYF

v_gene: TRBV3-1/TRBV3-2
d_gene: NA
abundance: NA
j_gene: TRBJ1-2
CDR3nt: TGTGCCAGCAGCCAAGATAGAGGGATAAACTATGGCTACACCTTC
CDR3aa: CASSQDRGINYGYTF

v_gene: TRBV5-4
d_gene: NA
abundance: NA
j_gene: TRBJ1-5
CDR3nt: TGTGCCAGCAGCTTCATCGACAATCAGCCCCAGCATTTT
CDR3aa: CASSFIDNQPQHF

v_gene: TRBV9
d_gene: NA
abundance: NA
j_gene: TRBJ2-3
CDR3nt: TGTGCCAGCAGCGGACGGACAACACACACAGATACGCAGTATTTT
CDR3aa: CASSGRTTHTDTQYF

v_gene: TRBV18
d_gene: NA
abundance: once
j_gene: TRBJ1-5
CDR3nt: TGTGCCAGCTCACCTGACAGGATCAGCAATCAGCCCCAGCATTTT
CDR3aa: CASSPDRISNQPQHF

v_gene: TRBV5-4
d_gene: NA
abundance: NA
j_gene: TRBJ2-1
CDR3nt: TGTGCCAGCAGCCCTACCTACGGACAGAGAGACAATGAGCAGTTCTTC
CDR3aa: CASSPTYGQRDNEQFF

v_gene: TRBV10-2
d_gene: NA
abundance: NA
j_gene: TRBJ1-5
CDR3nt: TGCGCCAGCAGTAACAGATTAGATGGGGAGCCCCAGCATTTT
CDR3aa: CASSNRLDGEPQHF

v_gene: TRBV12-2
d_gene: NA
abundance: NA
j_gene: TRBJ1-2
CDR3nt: TGTGCAAGTCGCTGCCACAGGGAGGTCTGTCATGGCTACACCTTC
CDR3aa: CASRCHREVCHGYTF

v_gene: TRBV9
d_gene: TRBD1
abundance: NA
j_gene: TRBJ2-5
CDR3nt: TGTGCCAGCAGCGTAGGAGTCAGGGGGCTAGAGACCCAGTACTTC
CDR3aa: CASSVGVRGLETQYF

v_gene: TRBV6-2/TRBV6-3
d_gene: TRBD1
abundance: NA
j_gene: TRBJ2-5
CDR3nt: TGTGCCAGCAGTTATTCTGAAGACAGGGCGATACAAGAGACCCAGTACTTC
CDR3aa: CASSYSEDRAIQETQYF

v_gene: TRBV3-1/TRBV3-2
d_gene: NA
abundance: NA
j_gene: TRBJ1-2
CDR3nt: TGTGCCAGCAGCCAAGATTGGGGAGTCTATGGCTACACCTTC
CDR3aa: CASSQDWGVYGYTF

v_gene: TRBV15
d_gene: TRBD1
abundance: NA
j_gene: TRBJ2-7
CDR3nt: TGTGCCACCAGCCGTCGGGACAGGGGCTACGAGCAGTACTTC
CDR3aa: CATSRRDRGYEQYF

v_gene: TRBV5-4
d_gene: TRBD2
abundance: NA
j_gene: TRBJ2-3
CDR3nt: TGTGCCAGCAGGAAAACTAGCGGGGACACAGATACGCAGTATTTT
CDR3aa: CASRKTSGDTDTQYF

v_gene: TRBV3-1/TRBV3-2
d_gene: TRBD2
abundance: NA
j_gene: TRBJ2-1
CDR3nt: TGTGCCAGCAGCCAAGATCCGGGGGGCTACAATGAGCAGTTCTTC
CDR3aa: CASSQDPGGYNEQFF

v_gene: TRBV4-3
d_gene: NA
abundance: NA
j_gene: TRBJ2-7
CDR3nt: TGCGCCAGCAGCCTCGGCATCGACTCCTCCTACGAGCAGTACTTC
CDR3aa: CASSLGIDSSYEQYF